Below, one T cell receptor beta chain is given with its context. This record comes from a study of blood T cell repertoires in COVID-19. Turning to the study itself: The study drew acute and convalescent COVID-19 samples from the United States, Italy and Spain. Sources were T cells, B-cell-depleted T cells, or PBMCs; the material itself was cDNA or gDNA.

Original analysis: Amplification from reference gene primers served as the basis for estimated nucleated cell counts. Measured with immunoSEQ multiplex PCR; TCRdb has only the in-frame clones, and not every one. V and J calls and clone size are given by that table; D and trimming were obtained from the DNA. The top ten hold around 9.9% of the sample, which has 300,000 to 350,000 clones, 87% seen once. The CDR3 has 14 residues. Trimming took off 9 bases at V and 7 bases at J, with 21 bases between the two ends. CDR1 is KGHDR and CDR2 is SFDVKD in the germline V gene. This clonotype originated in a man aged 25 to 45 with COVID-19, enrolled during active disease. This chain joins TRBV24-1 and TRBJ2-7; D not certain. Sequencing was done on a sample of peripheral blood. The DNA for the CDR3 is TGTGCCACCCAAGTTTCCATTTCGATGCGGGAGCAGTACTTC. This encodes CATQVSISMREQYF.